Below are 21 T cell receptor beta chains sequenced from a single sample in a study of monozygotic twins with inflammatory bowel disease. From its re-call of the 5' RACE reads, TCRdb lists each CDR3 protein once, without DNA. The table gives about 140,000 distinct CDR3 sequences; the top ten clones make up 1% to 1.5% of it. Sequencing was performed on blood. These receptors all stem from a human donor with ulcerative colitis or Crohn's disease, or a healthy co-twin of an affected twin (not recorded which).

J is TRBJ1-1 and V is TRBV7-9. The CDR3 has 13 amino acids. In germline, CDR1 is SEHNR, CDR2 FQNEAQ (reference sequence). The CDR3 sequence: CASSIWGNTEAFF. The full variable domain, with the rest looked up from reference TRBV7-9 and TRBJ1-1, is DTGVSQNPRHKITKRGQNVTFRCDPISEHNRLYWYRQTLGQGPEFLTYFQNEAQLEKSRLLSDRFSAERPKGSFSTLEIQRTEQGDSAMYLCASSIWGNTEAFFGQGTRLTVV.

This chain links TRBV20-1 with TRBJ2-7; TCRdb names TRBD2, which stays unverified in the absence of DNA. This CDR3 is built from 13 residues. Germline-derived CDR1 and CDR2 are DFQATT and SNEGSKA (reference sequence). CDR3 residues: CSARGGTTYEQYF.

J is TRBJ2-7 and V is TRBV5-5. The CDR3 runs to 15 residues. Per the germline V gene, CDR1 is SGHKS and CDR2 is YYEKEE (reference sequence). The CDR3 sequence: CASSLEGASSYEQYF. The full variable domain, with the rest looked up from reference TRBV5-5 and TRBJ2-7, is DAGVTQSPTHLIKTRGQQVTLRCSPISGHKSVSWYQQVLGQGPQFIFQYYEKEERGRGNFPDRFSARQFPNYSSELNVNALLLGDSALYLCASSLEGASSYEQYFGPGTRLTVT.

The CDR3 here is CASSLLLGQGPYEQYF. The chain joins TRBV7-9 to TRBJ2-7; the TCRdb call, TRBD1, lacks DNA for checking. The CDR3 length is 16 residues. Germline V CDR1 and CDR2: SEHNR, FQNEAQ (reference sequence).

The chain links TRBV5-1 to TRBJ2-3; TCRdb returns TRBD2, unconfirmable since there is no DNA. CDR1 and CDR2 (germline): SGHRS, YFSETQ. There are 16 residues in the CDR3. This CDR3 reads CASSFLGRARLDTQYF.

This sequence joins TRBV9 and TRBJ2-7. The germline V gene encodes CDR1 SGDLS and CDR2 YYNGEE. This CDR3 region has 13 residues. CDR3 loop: CASSADLGNEQYF.

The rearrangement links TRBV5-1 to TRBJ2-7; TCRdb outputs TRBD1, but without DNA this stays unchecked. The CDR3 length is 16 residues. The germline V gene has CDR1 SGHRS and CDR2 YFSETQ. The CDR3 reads CASSLQPGQGAYEQYF.

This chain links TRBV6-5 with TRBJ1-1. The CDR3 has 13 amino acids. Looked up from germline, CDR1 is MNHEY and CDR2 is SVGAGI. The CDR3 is CASSYDGNTEAFF.

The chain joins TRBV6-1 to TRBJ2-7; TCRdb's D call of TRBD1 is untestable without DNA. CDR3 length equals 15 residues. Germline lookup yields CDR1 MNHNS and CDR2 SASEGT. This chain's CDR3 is CASEGQGAISYEQYF.

The CDR3: CASSVRGNYGYTF. The chain recombines TRBV2 with TRBJ1-2; the D call from TCRdb, TRBD1, cannot be confirmed without DNA. This CDR3 is 13 amino acids long. The germline V gene encodes CDR1 SNHLY and CDR2 FYNNEI.

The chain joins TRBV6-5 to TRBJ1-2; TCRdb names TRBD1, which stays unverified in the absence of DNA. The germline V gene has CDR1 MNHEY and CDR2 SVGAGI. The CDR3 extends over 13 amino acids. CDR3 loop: CASSYSQGRGYTF.

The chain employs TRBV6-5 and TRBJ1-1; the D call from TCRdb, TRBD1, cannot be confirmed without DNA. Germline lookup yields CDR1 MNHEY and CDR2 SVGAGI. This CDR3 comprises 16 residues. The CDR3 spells CASSYIRQGWNTEAFF.

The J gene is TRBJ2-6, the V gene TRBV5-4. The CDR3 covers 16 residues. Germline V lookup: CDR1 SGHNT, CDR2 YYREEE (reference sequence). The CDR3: CASSSDGRSGANVLTF.

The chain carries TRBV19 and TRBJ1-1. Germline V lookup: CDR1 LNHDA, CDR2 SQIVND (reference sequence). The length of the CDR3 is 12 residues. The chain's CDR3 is CASRWTNTEAFF.

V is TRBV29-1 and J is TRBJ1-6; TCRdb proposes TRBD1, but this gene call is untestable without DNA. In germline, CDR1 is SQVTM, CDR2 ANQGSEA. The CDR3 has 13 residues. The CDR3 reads CSVGTGGNSPLHF.

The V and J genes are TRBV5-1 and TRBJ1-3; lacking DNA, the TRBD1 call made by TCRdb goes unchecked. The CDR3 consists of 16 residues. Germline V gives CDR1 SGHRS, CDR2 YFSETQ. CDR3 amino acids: CASTQIGGGSGNTIYF.

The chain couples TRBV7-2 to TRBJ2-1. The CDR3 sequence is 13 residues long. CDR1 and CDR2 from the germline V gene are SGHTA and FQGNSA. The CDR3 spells CASIEPGYNEQFF.

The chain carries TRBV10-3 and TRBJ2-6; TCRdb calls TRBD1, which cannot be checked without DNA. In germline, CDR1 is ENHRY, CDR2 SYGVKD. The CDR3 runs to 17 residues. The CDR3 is CAISESKGPSGANVLTF.

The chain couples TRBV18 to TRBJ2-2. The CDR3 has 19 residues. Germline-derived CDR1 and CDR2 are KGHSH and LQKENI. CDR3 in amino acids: CASSPGHGYSLPNTGELFF.

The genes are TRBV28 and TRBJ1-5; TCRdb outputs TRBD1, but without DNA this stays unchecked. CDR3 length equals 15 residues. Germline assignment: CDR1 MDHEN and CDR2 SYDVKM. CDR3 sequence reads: CASRGVRQFNQPQHF.

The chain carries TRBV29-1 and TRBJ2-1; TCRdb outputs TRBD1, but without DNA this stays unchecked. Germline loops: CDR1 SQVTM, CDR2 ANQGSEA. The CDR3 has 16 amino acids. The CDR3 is CSAGNPGQGAEDEQFF.